The following is a TCR beta chain sequence with its context. These data belong to a study of patients and donors after allogeneic stem cell transplantation. TCRdb redid the calling of the RT-PCR reads with MiXCR, one entry per CDR3 protein. The sample shows approximately 150,000 distinct CDR3 sequences, approximately 24% of them seen only once. The CDR3 has 14 residues. Trimming removed 0 bases at V and 4 bases at J, with 7 bases between. CDR1 SGHRS and CDR2 YFSETQ come from the germline V gene. Sequencing used blood, either unsorted or a sorted T cell fraction (not recorded which). The sequence was obtained from a human donor who was either an allogeneic HSCT recipient or a stem cell or donor lymphocyte infusion donor (not recorded which). It is not recorded whose cells these are; they may come from a transplant donor. The chain links TRBV5-1 to TRBJ1-4; D is uncertain. CDR3 amino acids: CASSLGMFNEKLFF. DNA for the CDR3: TGCGCCAGCAGCTTGGGGATGTTTAATGAAAAACTGTTTTTT.